The 32 T cell receptor beta chains listed next were all sequenced from one sample in a study of Graves' ophthalmopathy and Graves' hyperthyroidism. The study amplified TCR beta CDR3 regions using RNA transcripts. HTBI primers were employed in first-round RT-PCR, then a second-round multiplex PCR followed. MiXCR was run by TCRdb on the multiplex PCR reads, yielding one entry per CDR3 protein. The table includes 600,000 to 700,000 distinct CDR3 sequences, approximately 39% detected once. Sequencing was done on a sample of peripheral blood. Receptors originate from an adult man with Graves' ophthalmopathy.

CDR3 bases: TGCAGCGTTGAGGACAGGGGGGAAGAGACCCAGTACTTC. Translated, it gives CSVEDRGEETQYF. The gene calls are TRBV29-1 and TRBJ2-5; TRBD1 aligns across 10 bases. Germline loops: CDR1 SQVTM, CDR2 ANQGSEA. The CDR3 totals 13 residues. J lost 3 bases, V lost 3 bases, and 1 base had no gene match.

Many counts were recorded for this clonotype. The rearrangement uses TRBV7-6 and TRBJ2-5; tentative D call: TRBD2 (5 bases). Germline values: CDR1 SGHVS, CDR2 FNYEAQ. This CDR3 has 13 residues. V was trimmed by 5 bases and J by 5 bases, leaving 12 bases between them. In nucleotides, the CDR3 is TGTGCCAGCAGCAACCCTGAGGGTGAGACCCAGTACTTC. Translation: CASSNPEGETQYF.

This clonotype has only one observation. The conserved final phenylalanine or tryptophan is absent from the CDR3, which likely points to a read error. This chain connects TRBV5-8 to TRBJ2-5; D unclear. Germline CDR1 reads SGHTS; CDR2 reads YDEGEE. V lost 1 base, J lost 5 bases, and 6 bases lay in between. The CDR3 has 12 amino acids. The CDR3 sequence is CASSLSLETQYL. For the CDR3, the DNA is TGTGCCAGCAGCTTGTCATTGGAGACCCAGTACCTC.

This clonotype was counted at least ten times. Here the CDR3 reads CATSIRGLLYEQYF. In nucleotides, the CDR3 is TGTGCCACCAGCATCAGGGGACTTCTCTACGAGCAGTACTTC. This chain joins TRBV15 and TRBJ2-7, with D tentatively TRBD1 or TRBD2 (6 bases each). Trimming cost V 4 bases and J 3 bases, with 13 bases left between them. CDR1 is LNHNV, CDR2 YYDKDF, per germline (reference sequence). The CDR3 consists of 14 residues.

The chain links TRBV6-5 to TRBJ2-5; D is unresolved. CDR1 and CDR2 (germline): MNHEY, SVGAGI. Trimming took off 2 bases at V and 0 bases at J, with 7 bases between the two ends. This CDR3 spans 14 amino acids. The CDR3 here is CASSYVNNQETQYF. CDR3 DNA sequence: TGTGCCAGCAGTTACGTAAACAACCAAGAGACCCAGTACTTC.

The chain couples TRBV5-1 to TRBJ1-3; 7 bases map to TRBD1. J gave up 0 bases and V 5 bases, and 5 bases lay outside the gene matches. In germline, CDR1 is SGHRS, CDR2 YFSETQ. This CDR3 spans 15 amino acids. The DNA of the CDR3 is TGCGCCAGCAGGGTGGGACAGAGCTCTGGAAACACCATATATTTT. The encoded protein is CASRVGQSSGNTIYF.

The CDR3 DNA reads as TGCGCCAGCAGCCAAGCGAGGTCAGGGGGTGGTTACGAGCAGTACTTC. The encoded protein is CASSQARSGGGYEQYF. The chain employs TRBV4-1 and TRBJ2-7, with TRBD1 matching over 7 bases. This CDR3 spans 16 amino acids. The V and J ends lost 1 base and 4 bases, in that order; junction bases with no gene match: 10. Germline loops: CDR1 MGHRA, CDR2 YSYEKL.

The rearrangement links TRBV6-2 or TRBV6-3 to TRBJ2-5; no reliable D call. There are 14 residues in the CDR3. Deletions cut 2 bases from V and 1 base from J, with 8 bases between. Germline V gives CDR1 MNHEY, CDR2 SVGEGT. DNA for the CDR3: TGTGCCAGCAGTTACAGGCTGATCCAAGAGACCCAGTACTTC. This encodes CASSYRLIQETQYF.

This clonotype was counted only a few times. The chain combines TRBV29-1 with TRBJ2-3; D ambiguous. Germline CDR1 is SQVTM and CDR2 is ANQGSEA. Trimming shortened V by 5 bases and J by 4 bases, and 4 bases separated the two germline ends. CDR3 length equals 10 residues. In DNA, the CDR3 is TGCAGCGTTTACGCAGATACGCAGTATTTT. It translates to CSVYADTQYF.

The chain recombines TRBV5-6 with TRBJ2-5, with D perhaps given as TRBD1 or TRBD2 (5 bases each). This CDR3 has 17 residues. Per germline, CDR1 SGHDT and CDR2 YYEEEE. V lost 0 bases, J lost 3 bases, and 18 bases lay in between. The CDR3 DNA is TGTGCCAGCAGCTTGGCCGCTCTATCGGGGCGGAAAGAGACCCAGTACTTC. Translation gives CASSLAALSGRKETQYF.

This clonotype has a single count. The genes are TRBV20-1 and TRBJ2-7; D may be TRBD2 (5 bases). V shed 3 bases and J shed 2 bases, with 14 bases lying between them. This CDR3 has 14 residues. CDR1 DFQATT and CDR2 SNEGSKA come from the germline V gene (reference sequence). In DNA, the CDR3 is TGCAGTGCTAGCCCAGAGTGGCGGGCCTACGAGCAGTACTTC. This codes for CSASPEWRAYEQYF.

There are many counts of this clonotype. The CDR3 DNA sequence: TGTGCCAGCAGCTCGCCCACCACGTACGTTTCGGAGACCCAGTACTTC. This codes for CASSSPTTYVSETQYF. This chain connects TRBV9 to TRBJ2-5; D is ambiguous. Per germline, CDR1 SGDLS and CDR2 YYNGEE. The ends were cut back, 4 bases at V and 5 bases at J, with 21 bases in the middle. There are 16 residues in the CDR3.

This clonotype has ten or more counts. The chain has TRBV20-1 and TRBJ2-5; TRBD2 is a possible D gene (5 bases). V was cut by 0 bases and J by 3 bases, with 11 bases left in between. The germline CDR1 and CDR2 sequences are DFQATT and SNEGSKA (reference sequence). CDR3 length: 14 amino acids. CDR3 sequence: CSARDSLAKETQYF. The CDR3 nucleotides read TGCAGTGCTAGAGATAGTCTAGCCAAAGAGACCCAGTACTTC.

This clonotype was detected ten times or more. The V call is TRBV2, the J call TRBJ1-1, with 7 bases lining up with TRBD1. The CDR3 extends over 13 amino acids. Losses at the gene ends were 5 bases for V and 4 bases for J; bases not matched to a gene: 4. Germline loops: CDR1 SNHLY, CDR2 FYNNEI. The CDR3 bases are TGTGCCAGCAGTCCAAGACAGGGCACTGAAGCTTTCTTT. Protein sequence: CASSPRQGTEAFF.

The chain employs TRBV11-1 and TRBJ2-7, with D unresolved. Trimming removed 4 bases from V and 6 bases from J, with 13 bases in between. Germline CDR1 SGHAT, CDR2 FQDESV (reference sequence). The CDR3 runs 13 residues. The CDR3 protein is CASSSLRTTEQYF. The CDR3 region has the DNA TGTGCCAGCAGCTCTCTTAGGACGACCGAGCAGTACTTC.

The J gene is TRBJ2-5, the V gene TRBV25-1, with 9 bases fitting TRBD2. The CDR3 spans 20 residues. After removal of 4 bases from V and 0 bases from J, the junction contained 18 bases not matched to a gene. Germline loops: CDR1 MGHDK, CDR2 SYGVNS. CDR3 amino acids: CASSGLKTSGKGLDQETQYF. The CDR3 coding sequence is TGTGCCAGCAGTGGCCTCAAGACTAGCGGAAAAGGGCTGGACCAAGAGACCCAGTACTTC. The whole variable domain, remainder taken from reference TRBV25-1 and TRBJ2-5, is EADIYQTPRYLVIGTGKKITLECSQTMGHDKMYWYQQDPGMELHLIHYSYGVNSTEKGDLSSESTVSRIRTEHFPLTLESARPSHTSQYLCASSGLKTSGKGLDQETQYFGPGTRLLVL.

This clonotype showed up just a few times. The rearrangement uses TRBV25-1 and TRBJ2-5; 8 nucleotides line up with TRBD1. The CDR3 is 15 amino acids. CDR1 MGHDK and CDR2 SYGVNS come from the germline V gene. After removal of 9 bases from V and 5 bases from J, the junction contained 14 bases not matched to a gene. The DNA of the CDR3 is TGTGCCAGTAGTAGCAGGACAGGGAGTTGGGAGACCCAGTACTTC. Translation gives CASSSRTGSWETQYF. The full variable domain, its missing parts supplied by reference TRBV25-1 and TRBJ2-5, is EADIYQTPRYLVIGTGKKITLECSQTMGHDKMYWYQQDPGMELHLIHYSYGVNSTEKGDLSSESTVSRIRTEHFPLTLESARPSHTSQYLCASSSRTGSWETQYFGPGTRLLVL.

This clonotype was seen ten or more times. J is TRBJ1-5 and V is TRBV2, with D possibly matching TRBD1 (6 bases). The CDR3 loop spans 17 amino acids. The V end lost 3 bases, the J end lost 0 bases, and 15 bases lay between the germline ends. Germline CDR1 is SNHLY and CDR2 is FYNNEI. The chain's CDR3 is CASSDSETGYSNQPQHF. The DNA of the CDR3 is TGTGCCAGCAGTGATAGCGAAACAGGGTATAGCAATCAGCCCCAGCATTTT.

The chain is built from TRBV10-3 and TRBJ2-5; D is possibly TRBD1 or TRBD2 (7 bases each). V was pared by 7 bases and J by 3 bases, with 18 bases between. The CDR3 totals 15 residues. Germline values: CDR1 ENHRY, CDR2 SYGVKD. CDR3 region: CAITQGGNTEETQYF. CDR3 DNA sequence: TGTGCCATCACCCAGGGGGGGAACACTGAAGAGACCCAGTACTTC.

As for this clonotype: At one end, the junction sequence differs from germline, possibly due to a read error. This rearrangement joins TRBV5-1 to TRBJ2-7; TRBD2 agrees at 9 bases. From germline, CDR1 is SGHRS and CDR2 YFSETQ. The CDR3 loop spans 16 amino acids. The CDR3 loop reads CASSVEGGGAFYEQYF. CDR3 DNA: TGTGCCAGCAGCGTAGAAGGCGGGGGGGCCTTCTACGAGCAGTACTTC. Complete variable domain (other parts from reference TRBV5-1 and TRBJ2-7): KAGVTQTPRYLIKTRGQQVTLSCSPISGHRSVSWYQQTPGQGLQFLFEYFSETQRNKGNFPGRFSGRQFSNSRSEMNVSTLELGDSALYLCASSVEGGGAFYEQYFGPGTRLTVT.

This clonotype was counted ten times or more. The chain employs TRBV7-9 and TRBJ1-1, with D uncertain. Germline lookup yields CDR1 SEHNR and CDR2 FQNEAQ (reference sequence). CDR3 length: 9 residues. V was shortened by 6 bases and J by 6 bases, with 2 bases between the two germline ends. The CDR3 here is CASSSEAFF. As DNA, the CDR3 is TGTGCCAGCAGTTCTGAAGCTTTCTTT.

Concerning this clonotype: A single base separates this from a much larger clone, so it may be a read error. This chain connects TRBV6-6 to TRBJ1-5, with D unclear. The CDR3 consists of 13 residues. V was shortened by 10 bases and J by 7 bases, with 17 bases between the two germline ends. Looked up from germline, CDR1 is MNHNY and CDR2 is SVGAGI (reference sequence). The CDR3 sequence: CAIRSTVGQPQHF. CDR3 DNA: TGTGCCATCAGAAGCACAGTAGGCCAGCCCCAGCATTTT.

The CDR3 nucleotides read TGCAGTGCAGCGCAGGGGAAGACTAATGAAAAACTGTTTTTT. Its protein product is CSAAQGKTNEKLFF. This rearrangement joins TRBV20-1 to TRBJ1-4, with D perhaps TRBD1 (6 bases). The germline V gene encodes CDR1 DFQATT and CDR2 SNEGSKA (reference sequence). This CDR3 comprises 14 residues. Trimming left V 6 bases short and J 2 bases short, with 13 bases between.

This clonotype was found many times. The CDR3 region is CSVDRAGTEAFF. The CDR3 DNA reads TGCAGCGTTGACAGGGCGGGCACTGAAGCTTTCTTT. The chain combines TRBV29-1 with TRBJ1-1; maybe TRBD1 (5 bases). The germline CDR1 and CDR2 sequences are SQVTM and ANQGSEA. Trimming left V 3 bases short and J 4 bases short, with 9 bases between. This CDR3 comprises 12 residues.

This clonotype turned up a few times. V is TRBV12-3 or TRBV12-4 and J is TRBJ1-6, with 7 bases identical to TRBD1. V shed 1 base, J shed 7 bases, and the junction held 4 bases outside the gene matches. The CDR3 consists of 15 residues. The CDR3 protein is CASSLEGALNSPLHF. Written as DNA, the CDR3 is TGTGCCAGCAGTTTAGAGGGGGCGCTAAATTCACCCCTCCACTTT.

This clonotype was detected many times. The genes are TRBV20-1 and TRBJ1-1; D not resolved. Germline CDR1 is DFQATT and CDR2 is SNEGSKA (reference sequence). Trimming took 4 bases from V and 1 from J, leaving 10 bases between them. The CDR3 runs to 13 residues. CDR3 residues: CSAKGTSNTEAFF. Here the CDR3 DNA reads TGCAGTGCTAAAGGCACTTCGAACACTGAAGCTTTCTTT.

Details on this clonotype: This may arise from a read error, as a much more abundant clone is one base away. The V gene is TRBV5-1, the J gene TRBJ2-5, with D hard to call. In germline, CDR1 is SGHRS, CDR2 YFSETQ. The CDR3 totals 13 residues. Trimming left V 10 bases short and J 3 bases short, with 16 bases between. In DNA, the CDR3 is TGCGCCGGCCAAAAAAGAATCGAAGAGACCCAGTACTTC. Amino acid sequence: CAGQKRIEETQYF.

This clonotype was seen a few times. The J gene is TRBJ2-7, the V gene TRBV14; the D is unclear. V was shortened by 8 bases and J by 0 bases, with 14 bases between the two germline ends. CDR3 size: 14 residues. Germline CDR1 reads SGHDN; CDR2 reads FVKESK. Here the CDR3 reads CASSPRQPSYEQYF. CDR3 bases: TGTGCCAGCTCTCCCAGGCAGCCCTCCTACGAGCAGTACTTC.

This clonotype was recorded many times. This chain connects TRBV7-3 to TRBJ2-7; D call uncertain. The V gene lost 3 bases and the J gene lost 5 bases, with 11 bases spanning the gap. The CDR3 is 13 residues long. From germline, CDR1 is SGHTA and CDR2 FQGTGA. The CDR3 region has the DNA TGTGCCAGCAGCTTGACAAACGGTCACGAGCAGTACTTC. Translating gives CASSLTNGHEQYF.

On this clonotype: This CDR3 is missing its conserved last phenylalanine or tryptophan, likely due to a read error. This sequence joins TRBV12-5 and TRBJ1-2; no reliable D call. This CDR3 contains 12 residues. Trimming took 4 bases from V and 3 from J, leaving 6 bases between them. Looked up from germline, CDR1 is LGHNT and CDR2 is FRNRAP. CDR3 sequence reads: CASGSRDYGYTY. CDR3 coding DNA: TGTGCTAGTGGTTCCCGGGACTATGGCTACACCTAC.

This clonotype was observed at least ten times. J is TRBJ2-7 and V is TRBV25-1; 7 bases line up with TRBD1. Germline assignment: CDR1 MGHDK and CDR2 SYGVNS. V lost 1 base and J lost 2; bases outside the gene matches: 8. CDR3 length: 16 amino acids. This chain's CDR3 is CASSESRGLGTYEQYF. The CDR3 DNA follows: TGTGCCAGCAGTGAATCAAGGGGGCTTGGGACCTACGAGCAGTACTTC.

About this clonotype: Just one base apart from a much larger clone, this may be a read error. V and J are TRBV5-1 and TRBJ1-2; tentative D call: TRBD1 (5 bases). Germline-derived CDR1 and CDR2 are SGHRS and YFSETQ. The CDR3 sequence is 15 residues long. DNA of the CDR3: TGCGCCTGCAGCTTGGTGTCAGGGCCTAACTATGGCTACACCTTC. Protein: CACSLVSGPNYGYTF.